This T cell receptor (beta chain) was sequenced in a study of T-cell memory formation after mild COVID-19. General study points: A second wave of clones peaked on day 37, and their SARS-CoV-2 specificity went unconfirmed. Those CD4+ clones that contracted were mainly in CM and EM (CD8+ ones in EMRA).

UMIs and sample barcodes were carried by the TCR alpha and TCR beta cDNA libraries that 5'RACE produced using constant-segment primers. TCRdb re-analysed the 5' RACE reads in MiXCR, keeping a single row per CDR3 protein. The table lists about 560,000 distinct CDR3 sequences, roughly 17% of them singletons, with 8.1% in the top ten. Comment on this clonotype: Its antigen is unknown.

The V end lost 3 bases, the J end lost 6 bases, and 12 bases lay between the germline ends. CDR3 length: 14 residues. Germline loops: CDR1 MDHEN, CDR2 SYDVKM. This clonotype was obtained from an adult woman who had mild COVID-19 (a few samples of this study predate the infection). Cell type and time point are not known. This chain joins TRBV28 and TRBJ2-4; possibly TRBD1 for D (6 bases). Input material: PBMCs or a T cell subset sorted from them (not recorded which). The CDR3 is CASSFTAGVNIQYF. CDR3 bases: TGTGCCAGCAGTTTTACGGCAGGGGTAAACATTCAGTACTTC.